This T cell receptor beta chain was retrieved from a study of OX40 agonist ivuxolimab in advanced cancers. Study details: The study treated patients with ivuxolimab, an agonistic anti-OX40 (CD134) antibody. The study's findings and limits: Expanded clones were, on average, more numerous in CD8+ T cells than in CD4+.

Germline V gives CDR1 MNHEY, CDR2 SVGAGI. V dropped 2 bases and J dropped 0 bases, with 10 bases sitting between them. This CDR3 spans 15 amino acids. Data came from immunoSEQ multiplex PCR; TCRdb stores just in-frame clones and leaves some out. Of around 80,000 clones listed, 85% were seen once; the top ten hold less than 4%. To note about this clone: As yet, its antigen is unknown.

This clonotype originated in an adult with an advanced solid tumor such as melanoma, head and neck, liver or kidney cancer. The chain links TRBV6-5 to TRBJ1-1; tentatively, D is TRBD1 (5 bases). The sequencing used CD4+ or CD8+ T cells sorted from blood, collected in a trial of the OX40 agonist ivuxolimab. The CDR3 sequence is CASSYPGRVNTEAFF. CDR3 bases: TGTGCCAGCAGTTACCCGGGGCGGGTGAACACTGAAGCTTTCTTT.